This record covers a single TCR beta chain. Naive-designated CD8 cells lacked CD45RO, were positively enriched for CCR7, and omitted terminally differentiated effector memory CD45RA+ cells. The CDR3 extends over 14 amino acids. The ends were cut back, 4 bases at V and 1 base at J, with 11 bases in the middle. Germline-derived CDR1 and CDR2 are SEHNR and FQNEAQ (reference sequence). The data belong to a study of shared clonotypes between healthy human individuals. Profiling relied on immunoSEQ multiplex PCR, and the TCRdb table lists in-frame clones only, not all of them. In the table there are about 580,000 clones, 98% of which are singletons.

The sample consisted of naive CD8+ T cells sorted from blood. The chain combines TRBV7-9 with TRBJ2-7, with D tentatively TRBD1 (6 bases). This sequence originates from a man aged 25-45 years in good health. The CDR3: CASSSNGQSYEQYF. The DNA for the CDR3 is TGTGCCAGCAGCTCGAACGGACAGTCCTACGAGCAGTACTTC.